This is a list of T cell receptor beta chains from one sample in a study of shared clonotypes between healthy human individuals. Some clones are missing from TCRdb's copy, which holds only in-frame ones; the method was immunoSEQ multiplex PCR. This sample has 550,000 to 850,000 clones, with around 67% found just once. The sample comprised memory CD4+ T cells sorted from blood. These receptors were collected from a woman in her thirties in good health. Each CDR3 is given with its conserved first and last residue. The order of the fields is D gene, J gene, clone size, V gene, CDR3 protein, CDR3 DNA. The D gene is left open where the match is weak. Clone size appears in some rows only: once, few, many, or a class for an expanded clone.

.	TRBJ1-5	.	TRBV27	CASSLNGGLSNQPQHF	TGTGCCAGCAGTTTAAATGGGGGTTTGAGCAATCAGCCCCAGCATTTT
TRBD2	TRBJ2-3	many	TRBV7-2	CASSSLLTSGGRDTQYF	TGTGCCAGCAGCTCCCTACTAACTAGCGGGGGTAGGGATACGCAGTATTTT
TRBD2	TRBJ2-7	.	TRBV25-1	CASETLQMSGSSYEQYF	TGTGCCAGCGAGACCCTCCAAATGAGCGGGAGCTCCTACGAGCAGTACTTC
TRBD2	TRBJ2-1	.	TRBV14	CASSQTRAGGGEQFF	TGTGCCAGCAGCCAAACACGAGCGGGAGGAGGTGAGCAGTTCTTC
.	TRBJ1-2	.	TRBV2	CASRETGSYGYTF	TGTGCCAGCAGAGAAACAGGGTCCTATGGCTACACCTTC
.	TRBJ1-4	.	TRBV2	CASSEAAGRNEKLFF	TGTGCCAGCAGTGAAGCGGCGGGCCGCAATGAAAAACTGTTTTTT
TRBD2	TRBJ2-7	few	TRBV5-6	CASSSGLAGVSNEQYF	TGTGCCAGCAGCTCCGGACTAGCGGGAGTATCTAACGAGCAGTACTTC
.	TRBJ1-5	.	TRBV4-1	CASSAVGGFNQPQHF	TGCGCCAGCAGCGCTGTGGGCGGCTTCAATCAGCCCCAGCATTTT
TRBD2	TRBJ2-5	.	TRBV27	CASRTHFRTSGRAKETQYF	TGTGCCAGCAGAACCCATTTTCGGACTAGCGGGAGGGCGAAGGAGACCCAGTACTTC
TRBD1	TRBJ1-1	.	TRBV9	CASSVSGTGVTEAFF	TGTGCCAGCAGCGTCTCCGGGACAGGGGTGACTGAAGCTTTCTTT
.	TRBJ1-1	once	TRBV2	CASSGGQRNTEAFF	TGTGCCAGCAGCGGAGGACAGCGTAACACTGAAGCTTTCTTT
TRBD1	TRBJ2-3	.	TRBV25-1	CASSVRDRGDTDTQYF	TGTGCCAGCAGTGTACGGGACAGGGGGGACACAGATACGCAGTATTTT
.	TRBJ2-7	.	TRBV28	CASSSRITLSYEQYF	TGTGCCAGCAGTTCCCGGATTACTTTGTCCTACGAGCAGTACTTC
.	TRBJ1-5	once	TRBV6-5	CASSFRDTDQPQHF	TGTGCCAGCAGTTTCCGGGACACCGATCAGCCCCAGCATTTT